The 32 T cell receptor beta chains below were found in one sample sequenced in a study of blood T cell repertoires in COVID-19. Only in-frame clones appear in the TCRdb table, and some are missing; sequencing was by immunoSEQ multiplex PCR. The sample shows about 380,000 clones, around 91% of them seen only once. Sequenced material: peripheral blood. These receptors all stem from a young man with active or convalescent COVID-19.

In its sample, this clone was seen a few times. V usage is TRBV5-4 and J usage is TRBJ1-5; the D gene is possibly TRBD1 (5 bases). CDR1 is SGHNT and CDR2 is YYREEE in the germline V gene (reference sequence). The CDR3 has 18 amino acids. The V end was cut by 0 bases, the J end by 2 bases, with 18 bases between. The CDR3 sequence is CASSLVLGARVGNQPQHF. CDR3 bases: TGTGCCAGCAGCTTGGTCTTAGGGGCCCGGGTGGGCAATCAGCCCCAGCATTTT.

As to this clone: Relative to the germline gene, one junction end is altered; a read error may explain this. This sequence joins TRBV7-2 and TRBJ2-6; tentative D call: TRBD1 (5 bases). The length of the CDR3 is 13 residues. Germline V lookup: CDR1 SGHTA, CDR2 FQGNSA. CDR3 sequence (DNA): TGTGCCAGCAGCTTATTTGGGGCCAACGTGCTGACTTTC. Its translation is CASSLFGANVLTF.

CDR3 protein: CATSDFPGQGWHGYTF. CDR3 in DNA: TGTGCCACCAGTGATTTTCCTGGACAGGGATGGCATGGCTACACCTTC. V usage is TRBV24-1 and J usage is TRBJ1-2; TRBD1 aligns across 8 bases. The CDR3 length is 16 residues. V gave up 1 base and J gave up 6 bases; unmatched junction bases: 9. Looked up from germline, CDR1 is KGHDR and CDR2 is SFDVKD.

The chain recombines TRBV20-1 with TRBJ2-1, with 8 bases matching TRBD2. Germline V gene data show CDR1 as DFQATT and CDR2 as SNEGSKA (reference sequence). Trimming took 3 bases from V and 7 from J; bases not matched to a gene: 11. CDR3 length: 15 residues. CDR3 nucleotide sequence: TGCAGTGCTAGTCATCAGCGGGGGAGAGTGAATGAGCAGTTCTTC. Residues: CSASHQRGRVNEQFF.

The chain has TRBV7-2 and TRBJ2-1; D is ambiguous. Between the trimmed V and J ends, which lost 0 bases and 1 base, there was a span of 7 bases. The germline V gene encodes CDR1 SGHTA and CDR2 FQGNSA. This CDR3 comprises 15 residues. This chain's CDR3 is CASSLASVSYNEQFF. In nucleotides, the CDR3 is TGTGCCAGCAGCTTAGCGTCGGTTTCCTACAATGAGCAGTTCTTC.

V is TRBV28 and J is TRBJ2-7, with D possibly being TRBD2 (6 bases). This CDR3 spans 15 amino acids. V was clipped by 5 bases and J by 7 bases, with 21 bases between them. Germline V CDR1 and CDR2: MDHEN, SYDVKM. CDR3 loop: CASSTPPGGKEEQYF. Here the CDR3 DNA reads TGTGCCAGCAGTACCCCCCCCGGGGGAAAGGAGGAGCAGTACTTC.

This chain uses TRBV5-5 with TRBJ1-2; no clear D. V was trimmed by 4 bases and J by 4 bases, leaving 17 bases between them. The CDR3 spans 15 residues. Per germline, CDR1 SGHKS and CDR2 YYEKEE (reference sequence). The CDR3 protein is CASSTISTPVYGYTF. The CDR3 nucleotides read TGTGCCAGCAGCACTATCTCCACCCCAGTCTATGGCTACACCTTC.

V is TRBV7-2 and J is TRBJ2-3; 7 bases align to TRBD2. Germline V CDR1 and CDR2: SGHTA, FQGNSA. The V segment lost 3 bases and the J segment 1 base; nucleotides outside the gene matches: 4. The CDR3 runs 15 residues. CDR3 residues: CASSFSGGRTDTQYF. CDR3 DNA sequence: TGTGCCAGCAGCTTTTCGGGGGGTCGCACAGATACGCAGTATTTT.

The rearrangement joins TRBV7-9 to TRBJ2-3; the D gene is possibly TRBD2 (6 bases). The CDR3 spans 13 residues. Germline V gene data show CDR1 as SEHNR and CDR2 as FQNEAQ (reference sequence). Trimming left V 6 bases short and J 6 bases short, with 13 bases between. The CDR3 loop is CASSFYREDTQYF. DNA of the CDR3: TGTGCCAGCAGTTTCTACCGGGAGGATACGCAGTATTTT.

This clone was recorded only once. The gene calls are TRBV7-2 and TRBJ1-4; D remains unclear. This CDR3 spans 13 amino acids. The germline V and J ends were trimmed by 2 bases and 7 bases, with 8 bases remaining between them. From germline, CDR1 is SGHTA and CDR2 FQGNSA. In DNA form, the CDR3 reads TGTGCCAGCAGCTTAAGGCTAGGTGAAAAACTGTTTTTT. Encoded protein: CASSLRLGEKLFF.

The V call is TRBV19, the J call TRBJ2-1; TRBD2 matches 11 bases. CDR1 is LNHDA, CDR2 SQIVND, per germline (reference sequence). CDR3 length: 15 residues. The V segment lost 6 bases and the J segment 3 bases; nucleotides outside the gene matches: 4. CDR3 bases: TGTGCCAGTAGGCTAGCGGGAGGCAGCTACAATGAGCAGTTCTTC. Amino acid sequence: CASRLAGGSYNEQFF.

This chain joins TRBV6-1 and TRBJ2-1, with 9 bases fitting TRBD1. The CDR3 has 15 amino acids. Germline V gene sequence: CDR1 MNHNS, CDR2 SASEGT. Trimming at V came to 2 bases and at J to 4 bases, leaving 3 bases not matched to a gene. In nucleotides, the CDR3 is TGTGCCAGCAGTGAAATAGGGACAGGGTACAATGAGCAGTTCTTC. The encoded protein is CASSEIGTGYNEQFF.

The chain links TRBV6-5 to TRBJ2-5; no clear D. Trimming stripped 4 bases from V and 5 bases from J, with 8 bases between. Germline-derived CDR1 and CDR2 are MNHEY and SVGAGI. The CDR3 is made up of 12 amino acids. This CDR3 is CASSSSRETQYF. The CDR3 DNA reads as TGTGCCAGCAGTTCGTCCAGGGAGACCCAGTACTTC.

The rearrangement joins TRBV27 to TRBJ2-2, with a weak D call TRBD1 (6 bases). Germline lookup yields CDR1 MNHEY and CDR2 SMNVEV (reference sequence). This CDR3 is 15 amino acids long. V shed 2 bases and J shed 1 base, with 8 bases lying between them. CDR3 nucleotide sequence: TGTGCCAGCAGTTTAAGGGGGTGGAACACCGGGGAGCTGTTTTTT. Protein: CASSLRGWNTGELFF.

This sequence joins TRBV28 and TRBJ1-5; 7 positions match TRBD1. This CDR3 region has 17 residues. Germline CDR1 and CDR2: MDHEN and SYDVKM. The V segment lost 7 bases and the J segment 3 bases; nucleotides outside the gene matches: 15. Written as DNA, the CDR3 is TGTGCCAGCACCTTAGAGGAGGCCAGGGGGTCCAATCAGCCCCAGCATTTT. It translates to CASTLEEARGSNQPQHF.

This clone came up a few times. The V call is TRBV27, the J call TRBJ1-1; possible D gene TRBD1, 5 bases. Trimming pared 9 bases from V and 0 bases from J, leaving 11 bases between. The CDR3 loop spans 13 amino acids. The germline V gene has CDR1 MNHEY and CDR2 SMNVEV (reference sequence). CDR3 sequence reads: CASIGDLNTEAFF. CDR3 coding DNA: TGTGCCAGTATCGGGGACTTGAACACTGAAGCTTTCTTT.

The rearrangement joins TRBV11-1 to TRBJ2-1, with TRBD1 identical over 8 bases. V shed 5 bases and J 8 bases; nucleotides not matched to a gene: 2. Germline V CDR1 and CDR2: SGHAT, FQDESV (reference sequence). CDR3 size: 12 residues. For the CDR3, the DNA is TGTGCCAGCAGCCCAGGGGGCTATGAGCAGTTCTTC. It encodes CASSPGGYEQFF. The variable domain in full, with the rest retrieved from reference TRBV11-1 and TRBJ2-1, is EAEVAQSPRYKITEKSQAVAFWCDPISGHATLYWYRQILGQGPELLVQFQDESVVDDSQLPKDRFSAERLKGVDSTLKIQPAELGDSAMYLCASSPGGYEQFFGPGTRLTVL.

The V gene is TRBV27, the J gene TRBJ1-2, with D perhaps TRBD1 (5 bases). The CDR3 has 15 amino acids. The ends were cut back, 3 bases at V and 5 bases at J, with 16 bases in the middle. Germline CDR1 and CDR2: MNHEY and SMNVEV (reference sequence). CDR3 loop: CASSFRDEGRYGYTF. The CDR3 DNA sequence: TGTGCCAGCAGTTTCCGGGACGAGGGGAGGTATGGCTACACCTTC.

The rearrangement links TRBV18 to TRBJ2-5, with D possibly being TRBD2 (6 bases). The CDR3 extends over 15 amino acids. V lost 0 bases and J lost 4, with 12 bases in between. Germline CDR1 is KGHSH and CDR2 is LQKENI. The CDR3 DNA follows: TGTGCCAGCTCACCACCTGGTCGGGAGATAGAGACCCAGTACTTC. It translates to CASSPPGREIETQYF.

The CDR3 DNA reads as TGTGCCAGCAGTTTAAGGGCGGGAGGGTACGAGCAGTACTTC. Its translation is CASSLRAGGYEQYF. The gene calls are TRBV28 and TRBJ2-7; 9 bases map to TRBD2. Trimming at V came to 2 bases and at J to 4 bases, leaving 3 bases not matched to a gene. Germline CDR1 reads MDHEN; CDR2 reads SYDVKM. The CDR3 consists of 14 residues.

The rearrangement links TRBV24-1 to TRBJ2-5; TRBD2 might be the D (6 bases). Germline CDR1 reads KGHDR; CDR2 reads SFDVKD. The CDR3 runs 13 residues. The V end lost 3 bases, the J end lost 3 bases, and 7 bases lay between the germline ends. This chain's CDR3 is CATSDGGKETQYF. The CDR3 DNA is TGTGCCACCAGTGATGGGGGGAAAGAGACCCAGTACTTC.

V usage is TRBV10-3 and J usage is TRBJ1-5; TRBD1 aligns across 7 bases. Trimming removed 10 bases from V and 3 bases from J; junction bases left unmatched: 6. CDR1 and CDR2 (germline): ENHRY, SYGVKD. The CDR3 is 13 residues long. The CDR3 DNA reads TGTGCCACCCAGGGACAGATCAATCAGCCCCAGCATTTT. It specifies CATQGQINQPQHF.

This chain connects TRBV14 to TRBJ2-7; 10 nucleotides agree with TRBD1. Germline CDR1 and CDR2: SGHDN and FVKESK. After removal of 0 bases from V and 1 base from J, the junction contained 3 bases not matched to a gene. This CDR3 spans 16 amino acids. The CDR3 DNA follows: TGTGCCAGCAGCCAAGACCCGGGACAGGGGTCCTACGAGCAGTACTTC. Amino acid sequence: CASSQDPGQGSYEQYF.

The rearrangement joins TRBV27 to TRBJ2-7, with 9 nucleotides matching TRBD1. CDR3 length: 16 residues. Trimming cost V 6 bases and J 4 bases; bases outside gene matches: 13. Germline values: CDR1 MNHEY, CDR2 SMNVEV (reference sequence). CDR3 sequence: CASSPGPGTGYYEQYF. CDR3 coding DNA: TGTGCCAGCAGCCCAGGCCCCGGGACAGGGTATTACGAGCAGTACTTC.

The chain uses TRBV28 and TRBJ1-2; D is possibly TRBD1 (5 bases). Germline CDR1 reads MDHEN; CDR2 reads SYDVKM. V lost 10 bases and J 5 bases, leaving 17 bases between the germline ends. The CDR3 extends over 13 amino acids. CDR3 sequence (DNA): TGTGCCACCATCGGGACTCACGTTTATGGCTACACCTTC. It yields the protein CATIGTHVYGYTF.

V usage is TRBV6-6 and J usage is TRBJ2-5; a weak D match, TRBD2 (5 bases). The CDR3 runs to 16 residues. CDR1 is MNHNY and CDR2 is SVGAGI in the germline V gene (reference sequence). Between the trimmed V and J ends, which lost 3 bases and 5 bases, there was a span of 19 bases. CDR3 DNA sequence: TGTGCCAGCAGTTATCCGGGGTCACAATTACGGGAGACCCAGTACTTC. Residues: CASSYPGSQLRETQYF.

This rearrangement joins TRBV4-3 to TRBJ2-2; 7 nucleotides align to TRBD1. CDR3 length: 15 residues. V lost 3 bases and J lost 8; bases outside the gene matches: 9. CDR1 is LGHNA, CDR2 YSLEER, per germline. The CDR3 spells CASSQAGTARGELFF. DNA of the CDR3: TGCGCCAGCAGCCAGGCCGGGACAGCCAGAGGGGAGCTGTTTTTT.

The V call is TRBV28, the J call TRBJ2-1; TRBD1 matches 8 bases. Germline lookup yields CDR1 MDHEN and CDR2 SYDVKM. The CDR3 extends over 15 amino acids. V was pared by 6 bases and J by 0 bases, with 4 bases of the junction left unmatched. CDR3 region: CASRGDRHSYNEQFF. DNA for the CDR3: TGTGCCAGCAGGGGGGACAGGCACTCCTACAATGAGCAGTTCTTC.

The chain recombines TRBV10-3 with TRBJ1-3; TRBD1 might be the D (6 bases). Germline values: CDR1 ENHRY, CDR2 SYGVKD. V was shortened by 3 bases and J by 2 bases, with 8 bases between the two germline ends. The CDR3 has 14 residues. CDR3 nucleotides: TGTGCCATCAGTGAACAGGGCCCTGGAAACACCATATATTTT. Translated, it gives CAISEQGPGNTIYF.

The chain has TRBV7-2 and TRBJ2-2; 10 bases align to TRBD2. The germline CDR1 and CDR2 sequences are SGHTA and FQGNSA. V lost 1 base and J lost 11; bases outside the gene matches: 10. CDR3 length: 16 amino acids. The CDR3, as DNA: TGTGCCAGCAGCTTAGTAAGCTCTAGCGGGAGCGGCGAGCTGTTTTTT. Residues: CASSLVSSSGSGELFF.

The chain combines TRBV28 with TRBJ1-5; 9 bases align to TRBD1. CDR1 is MDHEN and CDR2 is SYDVKM in the germline V gene. The trim removed 5 bases at V and 4 bases at J, leaving 12 bases unmatched. The CDR3 runs to 17 residues. DNA of the CDR3: TGTGCCAGCAGTCGGGACAGGGCGACGAGACAAAATCAGCCCCAGCATTTT. Its translation is CASSRDRATRQNQPQHF.

The gene calls are TRBV24-1 and TRBJ1-5; D ambiguous. V lost 3 bases, J lost 5 bases, and 7 bases lay in between. Per the germline V gene, CDR1 is KGHDR and CDR2 is SFDVKD. The CDR3 loop spans 13 amino acids. As DNA, the CDR3 is TGTGCCACCAGTGATCGGCGGGATCAGCCCCAGCATTTT. Translating gives CATSDRRDQPQHF.